This entry lists 18 T cell receptor beta chains sequenced from one sample in a study of blood T cells in healthy people across ages. Primed by a sample-barcoded 5' primer and a J-beta primer mix, a second PCR proceeded for 7 to 11 cycles. TCRdb analysed the 5' RACE reads with MiXCR anew, one entry per CDR3 protein. The profile shows roughly 1,500,000 distinct CDR3 sequences, almost 35% of them singletons. The specimen was blood. These receptors all come from a woman aged 25 to 45 in good health.

This rearrangement joins TRBV6-6 to TRBJ1-1; TRBD1 aligns across 9 bases. V was pared by 6 bases and J by 11 bases, with 7 bases of the junction left unmatched. This CDR3 region has 12 residues. Germline CDR1 reads MNHNY; CDR2 reads SVGAGI (reference sequence). The CDR3 DNA reads TGTGCCAGCAGATCGGACAGGGGTTGGGCTTTCTTT. Translation: CASRSDRGWAFF.

The chain couples TRBV14 to TRBJ1-2; no firm D call. The V end lost 0 bases, the J end lost 4 bases, and 21 bases lay between the germline ends. The CDR3 loop spans 18 amino acids. Germline CDR1 and CDR2: SGHDN and FVKESK. The CDR3 DNA sequence: TGTGCCAGCAGCCAAGATCGGGTTCCAGGAAAGGTGGGCTATGGCTACACCTTC. Translation gives CASSQDRVPGKVGYGYTF. The entire variable domain, with the rest obtained from reference TRBV14 and TRBJ1-2, is as follows: EAGVTQFPSHSVIEKGQTVTLRCDPISGHDNLYWYRRVMGKEIKFLLHFVKESKQDESGMPNNRFLAERTGGTYSTLKVQPAELEDSGVYFCASSQDRVPGKVGYGYTFGSGTRLTVV.

This clonotype was counted ten times or more. V usage is TRBV29-1 and J usage is TRBJ1-1; D is uncertain. Germline V gene lookup returns CDR1 SQVTM and CDR2 ANQGSEA. The CDR3 is made up of 12 amino acids. Trimming shortened V by 6 bases and J by 0 bases, and 8 bases separated the two germline ends. The CDR3 spells CSVRTVNTEAFF. As DNA, the CDR3 is TGCAGCGTGAGGACGGTGAACACTGAAGCTTTCTTT.

This clonotype was seen only a few times. The chain joins TRBV20-1 to TRBJ1-2, with D tentatively TRBD1 (6 bases). From germline, CDR1 is DFQATT and CDR2 SNEGSKA (reference sequence). The CDR3 runs to 14 residues. V was shortened by 0 bases and J by 4 bases, with 12 bases between the two germline ends. In DNA, the CDR3 is TGCAGTGCTAGAGACCTACAGGGAACCTATGGCTACACCTTC. This sequence encodes CSARDLQGTYGYTF.

This clonotype was seen only a few times. The chain has TRBV7-8 and TRBJ2-5; 7 bases are shared with TRBD2. The CDR3 runs to 16 residues. The J segment lost 2 bases and the V segment lost 3 bases, leaving 9 bases of the junction unmatched. In germline, CDR1 is SGHVS, CDR2 FQNEAQ. The CDR3 here is CASSLPRLASQETQYF. CDR3 coding DNA: TGTGCCAGCAGCTTGCCACGACTAGCAAGTCAAGAGACCCAGTACTTC.

This clonotype occurred a few times. The genes are TRBV5-5 and TRBJ2-5, with TRBD2 as a possible D gene (5 bases). V was pared by 0 bases and J by 5 bases, with 14 bases between. Germline lookup yields CDR1 SGHKS and CDR2 YYEKEE (reference sequence). The CDR3 runs to 15 residues. The CDR3: CASSLGPSMGETQYF. Here the CDR3 DNA reads TGTGCCAGCAGCTTGGGTCCTAGCATGGGGGAGACCCAGTACTTC.

The chain has TRBV18 and TRBJ2-7; D is unresolved. Per germline, CDR1 KGHSH and CDR2 LQKENI. This CDR3 has 13 residues. V dropped 3 bases and J dropped 3 bases, with 9 bases sitting between them. CDR3 sequence: CASSPLSDYEQYF. CDR3 DNA: TGTGCCAGCTCACCCCTCAGCGACTACGAGCAGTACTTC.

This clonotype has a count of ten or more. The rearrangement links TRBV27 to TRBJ2-7, with 9 bases aligning to TRBD1. J was trimmed by 3 bases and V by 6 bases; bases with no gene match: 6. Germline lookup yields CDR1 MNHEY and CDR2 SMNVEV (reference sequence). The CDR3 is 14 residues long. The CDR3 here is CASSRRQGGYEQYF. CDR3 DNA sequence: TGTGCCAGCAGCCGGAGACAGGGGGGCTACGAGCAGTACTTC.

With regard to this clonotype: The junction differs from germline at one of its ends, possibly a read error. The chain employs TRBV7-8 and TRBJ2-5; D remains ambiguous. The length of the CDR3 is 14 residues. Per germline, CDR1 SGHVS and CDR2 FQNEAQ. The CDR3 DNA sequence: TGTGCCAGCAGCGCTCGTAGCAGCCAAGAGACCCAGTACTTT. Its protein product is CASSARSSQETQYF.

This clonotype appeared many times. The V gene is TRBV29-1, the J gene TRBJ2-1, with D unclear. Germline lookup yields CDR1 SQVTM and CDR2 ANQGSEA. V was cut by 1 base and J by 5 bases, with 3 bases left in between. This CDR3 contains 11 residues. The CDR3 nucleotides are TGCAGCGTTGAAGCTGACAATGAGCAGTTCTTC. Translated: CSVEADNEQFF.

This clonotype was seen just once. The V and J genes are TRBV27 and TRBJ1-1, with no clear D. The germline CDR1 and CDR2 sequences are MNHEY and SMNVEV (reference sequence). Trimming shortened V by 4 bases and J by 1 base, and 13 bases separated the two germline ends. CDR3 length: 15 residues. The CDR3 spells CASSSWTAPNTEAFF. Written as DNA, the CDR3 is TGTGCCAGCAGTTCTTGGACTGCACCGAACACTGAAGCTTTCTTT.

The genes are TRBV7-9 and TRBJ2-1; D unresolved. Germline lookup yields CDR1 SEHNR and CDR2 FQNEAQ (reference sequence). The CDR3 runs to 12 residues. Trimming removed 5 bases at V and 7 bases at J, with 9 bases between. The CDR3 protein is CASSVMRNEQFF. CDR3 bases: TGTGCCAGCAGCGTGATGAGGAATGAGCAGTTCTTC.

In nucleotides, the CDR3 is TGTGCCATCAGTGAGTCGCTAAGTGGGAAAGAGACCCAGTACTTC. Protein: CAISESLSGKETQYF. The chain has TRBV10-3 and TRBJ2-5; D remains unclear. The V end was cut by 0 bases, the J end by 3 bases, with 11 bases between. CDR3 size: 15 residues. Germline V gives CDR1 ENHRY, CDR2 SYGVKD.

This clonotype was detected only a few times. The CDR3 DNA follows: TGCGCCAGCAGCTTGGCCCCAGATTATGGCTACACCTTC. This gives the protein CASSLAPDYGYTF. V is TRBV5-1 and J is TRBJ1-2; D remains ambiguous. V lost 0 bases, J lost 5 bases, and 8 bases lay in between. CDR3 size: 13 residues. The germline V gene encodes CDR1 SGHRS and CDR2 YFSETQ.

The chain joins TRBV10-3 to TRBJ1-4; maybe TRBD1 (5 bases). V lost 6 bases and J 4 bases, leaving 18 bases between the germline ends. The germline V gene encodes CDR1 ENHRY and CDR2 SYGVKD. This CDR3 comprises 16 residues. The CDR3 region is CAISREPTGGNEKLFF. The CDR3 DNA follows: TGTGCCATCAGCAGAGAGCCGACTGGGGGTAATGAAAAACTGTTTTTT.

This clonotype was observed a few times. The chain combines TRBV20-1 with TRBJ2-1; D not resolved. The CDR3 is 15 residues long. Germline-derived CDR1 and CDR2 are DFQATT and SNEGSKA (reference sequence). V shed 7 bases and J shed 4 bases, with 20 bases lying between them. DNA of the CDR3: TGCAGTGGTATAAGGCGGTCGCCGCTTTACAATGAGCAGTTCTTC. Its translation: CSGIRRSPLYNEQFF.

This clonotype appeared a few times. This chain links TRBV12-3 or TRBV12-4 with TRBJ1-2, with D maybe TRBD1 (5 bases). V dropped 1 base and J dropped 3 bases, with 15 bases sitting between them. The CDR3 runs 16 residues. CDR3 residues: CASSLEGVRVDYGYTF. The DNA of the CDR3 is TGTGCCAGCAGTTTAGAAGGGGTGAGGGTGGACTATGGCTACACCTTC.

In this sample, this clonotype turned up once. The rearrangement links TRBV11-2 to TRBJ1-2; TRBD1 aligns across 8 bases. This CDR3 is 16 amino acids long. Germline CDR1 is SGHAT and CDR2 is FQNNGV. V was clipped by 5 bases and J by 0 bases; unmatched bases: 8. CDR3 nucleotide sequence: TGTGCCAGCAGCCCCGGGACAGGCCCAGCTAACTATGGCTACACCTTC. It yields the protein CASSPGTGPANYGYTF.